This is a list of T cell receptor beta chains from one sample in a study of shared clonotypes between healthy human individuals. Assay used: immunoSEQ multiplex PCR; TCRdb lists only in-frame clones, some missing. The sample holds fewer than 1 million clones; approximately 97% are singletons and the top ten take about 0.25%. Sequences were obtained from naive CD8+ T cells sorted from blood. Receptors were obtained from a man aged 30 to 45 in good health. Each CDR3 is given with its conserved first and last residue. Each record gives: CDR3 DNA, CDR3 protein, clone size, CDR3 length, V gene, D gene, J gene. The D gene is left open where the match is weak. Part of the rows lack a size; the others show once, few, many or a class for expanded clones.

cdr3_nt: TGTGCCAGCAGCTCGAGACTAGCGGGAGACCTTCCCTACAATGAGCAGTTCTTC
cdr3_aa: CASSSRLAGDLPYNEQFF
clone_size: -
cdr3_length: 18
v_call: TRBV9
d_call: TRBD2
j_call: TRBJ2-1

cdr3_nt: TGTGCCTGGAGTGGGCAGGGGGCCTACGAGCAGTACTTC
cdr3_aa: CAWSGQGAYEQYF
clone_size: -
cdr3_length: 13
v_call: TRBV30
d_call: TRBD1
j_call: TRBJ2-7

cdr3_nt: TGTGCCAGCAGCCTCGAAAGCGGTTTTGCCTCCTACGAGCAGTACTTC
cdr3_aa: CASSLESGFASYEQYF
clone_size: once
cdr3_length: 16
v_call: TRBV7-6
d_call: -
j_call: TRBJ2-7

cdr3_nt: TGTGCCAGCAGCTTGACCCATTTCCCATCGAACACTGAAGCTTTCTTT
cdr3_aa: CASSLTHFPSNTEAFF
clone_size: -
cdr3_length: 16
v_call: TRBV5-5
d_call: -
j_call: TRBJ1-1

cdr3_nt: TGTGCCAGCAGCCCGGGACTCCGGGGGGAGCAGTACTTC
cdr3_aa: CASSPGLRGEQYF
clone_size: -
cdr3_length: 13
v_call: TRBV14
d_call: -
j_call: TRBJ2-7

cdr3_nt: TGTGCCAGCAGCTACTCCTTCCCCGAGTTCTACGAGCAGTACTTC
cdr3_aa: CASSYSFPEFYEQYF
clone_size: -
cdr3_length: 15
v_call: TRBV27
d_call: -
j_call: TRBJ2-7

cdr3_nt: TGTGCCACCAGCAGAGATGCGGCGAACACCGGGGAGCTGTTTTTT
cdr3_aa: CATSRDAANTGELFF
clone_size: -
cdr3_length: 15
v_call: TRBV15
d_call: -
j_call: TRBJ2-2

cdr3_nt: TGTGCCTGGAACCCGGGCATTAACACTGAAGCTTTCTTT
cdr3_aa: CAWNPGINTEAFF
clone_size: -
cdr3_length: 13
v_call: TRBV30
d_call: -
j_call: TRBJ1-1

cdr3_nt: TGTGCCAGCAGTTTGGGGACTAGCGGGAATTACAATGAGCAGTTCTTC
cdr3_aa: CASSLGTSGNYNEQFF
clone_size: -
cdr3_length: 16
v_call: TRBV28
d_call: TRBD2
j_call: TRBJ2-1

cdr3_nt: TGTGCCAGCAGTTTAAGAGGGAGGGCCGGGGAGACCCAGTACTTC
cdr3_aa: CASSLRGRAGETQYF
clone_size: -
cdr3_length: 15
v_call: TRBV27
d_call: TRBD2
j_call: TRBJ2-5

cdr3_nt: TGTGCCAGCAGCTTAGAGGGGCGAGGAACTGAAGCTTTCTTT
cdr3_aa: CASSLEGRGTEAFF
clone_size: -
cdr3_length: 14
v_call: TRBV11-2
d_call: -
j_call: TRBJ1-1

cdr3_nt: TGCGCCAGCAGCCAAGTTGCCGAGAGAGATACGCAGTATTTT
cdr3_aa: CASSQVAERDTQYF
clone_size: -
cdr3_length: 14
v_call: TRBV4-3
d_call: -
j_call: TRBJ2-3

cdr3_nt: TGTGCCAGCAGTTTAGGGAATACAGGGCAGCCCCAGCATTTT
cdr3_aa: CASSLGNTGQPQHF
clone_size: -
cdr3_length: 14
v_call: TRBV27
d_call: -
j_call: TRBJ1-5

cdr3_nt: TGTGCCTCTTCGACTAGCGGGAGGGCCGGGGATGAGCAGTTCTTC
cdr3_aa: CASSTSGRAGDEQFF
clone_size: -
cdr3_length: 15
v_call: TRBV9
d_call: TRBD2
j_call: TRBJ2-1

cdr3_nt: TGCAGCGCCCAAGGGGCTAGCGGGAGCTACAATGAGCAGTTCTTC
cdr3_aa: CSAQGASGSYNEQFF
clone_size: -
cdr3_length: 15
v_call: TRBV29-1
d_call: TRBD2
j_call: TRBJ2-1

cdr3_nt: TGCGCCAGCAGCCAGGGACAGGGGGACCCCAATGAGCAGTTCTTC
cdr3_aa: CASSQGQGDPNEQFF
clone_size: -
cdr3_length: 15
v_call: TRBV4-1
d_call: TRBD1
j_call: TRBJ2-1

cdr3_nt: TGCGCCAGCAGCTTGGAGCGTGGGGGCACAGATACGCAGTATTTT
cdr3_aa: CASSLERGGTDTQYF
clone_size: -
cdr3_length: 15
v_call: TRBV5-1
d_call: -
j_call: TRBJ2-3

cdr3_nt: TGTGCCAGCAGTCCCCTCGACAGCTATGGCTACACCTTC
cdr3_aa: CASSPLDSYGYTF
clone_size: once
cdr3_length: 13
v_call: TRBV27
d_call: -
j_call: TRBJ1-2

cdr3_nt: TGTGCCAGCAGCCCGAACCGAAACACCATATATTTT
cdr3_aa: CASSPNRNTIYF
clone_size: -
cdr3_length: 12
v_call: TRBV16
d_call: -
j_call: TRBJ1-3

cdr3_nt: TGCGCCAGCAGTGAGGAACTAACAGGGGGAAGGAATGAGCAGTTCTTC
cdr3_aa: CASSEELTGGRNEQFF
clone_size: once
cdr3_length: 16
v_call: TRBV10-1
d_call: TRBD1
j_call: TRBJ2-1

cdr3_nt: TGTGCCAGCAGCTTACCTAGCTTGAACACCGGGGAGCTGTTTTTT
cdr3_aa: CASSLPSLNTGELFF
clone_size: once
cdr3_length: 15
v_call: TRBV7-8
d_call: -
j_call: TRBJ2-2

cdr3_nt: TGCGCCAGCAGCTTCCCGGCGGGGGCGGACCAGTACTTC
cdr3_aa: CASSFPAGADQYF
clone_size: few
cdr3_length: 13
v_call: TRBV5-1
d_call: -
j_call: TRBJ2-5

cdr3_nt: TGTGCCAGCAGCACCACCGACTCAATTTACAATGAGCAGTTCTTC
cdr3_aa: CASSTTDSIYNEQFF
clone_size: -
cdr3_length: 15
v_call: TRBV28
d_call: -
j_call: TRBJ2-1

cdr3_nt: TGCGCCAGCGGCGCAGTCTACGAGCAGTACTTC
cdr3_aa: CASGAVYEQYF
clone_size: -
cdr3_length: 11
v_call: TRBV10-2
d_call: -
j_call: TRBJ2-7

cdr3_nt: TGTGCCAGCAGCGGAAGTGGGGACTATGGCTACACCTTC
cdr3_aa: CASSGSGDYGYTF
clone_size: -
cdr3_length: 13
v_call: TRBV7-9
d_call: -
j_call: TRBJ1-2

cdr3_nt: TGTGCCAGCAGCTGGGGGACAGGGACGTTCGGCGAGCAGTACTTC
cdr3_aa: CASSWGTGTFGEQYF
clone_size: -
cdr3_length: 15
v_call: TRBV7-9
d_call: TRBD1
j_call: TRBJ2-7

cdr3_nt: TGTGCCAGCAGCCCAGGGGGGAGCGAACTGTTTTTT
cdr3_aa: CASSPGGSELFF
clone_size: -
cdr3_length: 12
v_call: TRBV9
d_call: TRBD1
j_call: TRBJ1-4

cdr3_nt: TGTGCCAGCAGTTACTCTCTAGCGGGTAACACCGGGGAGCTGTTTTTT
cdr3_aa: CASSYSLAGNTGELFF
clone_size: -
cdr3_length: 16
v_call: TRBV6-5
d_call: TRBD2
j_call: TRBJ2-2

cdr3_nt: TGCGCCAGCACCTCAGGGGACAGGGTGTACAATGAGCAGTTCTTC
cdr3_aa: CASTSGDRVYNEQFF
clone_size: -
cdr3_length: 15
v_call: TRBV5-1
d_call: TRBD1
j_call: TRBJ2-1

cdr3_nt: TGCAGCGCCACCTCCGGGACAGGTCCCTACGAGCAGTACTTC
cdr3_aa: CSATSGTGPYEQYF
clone_size: -
cdr3_length: 14
v_call: TRBV29-1
d_call: TRBD1
j_call: TRBJ2-7